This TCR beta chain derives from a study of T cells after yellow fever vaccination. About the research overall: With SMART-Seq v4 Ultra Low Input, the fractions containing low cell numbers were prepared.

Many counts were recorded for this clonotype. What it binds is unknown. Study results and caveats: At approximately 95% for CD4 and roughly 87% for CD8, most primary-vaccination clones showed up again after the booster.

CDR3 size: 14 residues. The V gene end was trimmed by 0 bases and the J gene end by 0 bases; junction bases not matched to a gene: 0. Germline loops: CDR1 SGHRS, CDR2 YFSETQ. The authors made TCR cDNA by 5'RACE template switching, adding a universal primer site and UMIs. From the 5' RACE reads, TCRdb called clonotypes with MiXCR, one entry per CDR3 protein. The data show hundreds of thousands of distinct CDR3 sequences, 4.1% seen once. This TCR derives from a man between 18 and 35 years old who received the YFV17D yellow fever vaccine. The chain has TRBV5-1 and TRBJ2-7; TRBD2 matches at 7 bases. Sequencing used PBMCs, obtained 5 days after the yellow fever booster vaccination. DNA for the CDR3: TGCGCCAGCAGCTTGGCGGGGGGCTCCTACGAGCAGTACGTC. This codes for CASSLAGGSYEQYV.